These 8 T cell receptor beta chains originate from one sample sequenced in a study of OX40 agonist ivuxolimab in advanced cancers. Libraries were prepared by immunoSEQ multiplex PCR; TCRdb keeps only in-frame clonotypes and omits some of them. The sample yields 50,000 to 75,000 clones, around four fifths seen once. Sequences were derived from CD4+ or CD8+ T cells sorted from blood, sampled in a trial of the OX40 agonist ivuxolimab. The receptor set was obtained from an adult with an advanced solid tumor such as melanoma, head and neck, liver or kidney cancer.

J is TRBJ2-5 and V is TRBV14; 7 bases map to TRBD1. The germline gives CDR1 SGHDN, CDR2 FVKESK. CDR3 length: 15 amino acids. J lost 5 bases, V lost 0 bases, and 6 bases had no gene match. CDR3 region: CASSQESQGRETQYF. DNA for the CDR3: TGTGCCAGCAGCCAAGAGTCACAGGGGCGGGAGACCCAGTACTTC.

About this clone: At one of its ends the junction is not consistent with the germline gene, which may arise from a read error. J is TRBJ2-3 and V is TRBV7-3, with D perhaps matching TRBD1 or TRBD2 (5 bases each). The CDR3 covers 15 residues. CDR1 and CDR2 from the germline V gene are SGHTA and FQGTGA. Written as DNA, the CDR3 is TGTGCCGGCAGCTCCCTCGGGGCTAGCACAGATACGCAGTATTTT. Encoded protein: CAGSSLGASTDTQYF.

The chain employs TRBV7-9 and TRBJ2-1; TRBD2 matches 14 bases. This CDR3 comprises 18 residues. The V gene's germline CDR1 is SEHNR and CDR2 FQNEAQ (reference sequence). The junction had 8 bases not matched to a gene; V was cut back by 6 bases and J by 1 base. CDR3 bases: TGTGCCAGCAGGGCGGGACTAGCGGGAGCCCTTTCCTACAATGAGCAGTTCTTC. Its protein is CASRAGLAGALSYNEQFF.

This chain uses TRBV27 with TRBJ2-1; 10 positions match TRBD2. CDR1 and CDR2 from the germline V gene are MNHEY and SMNVEV (reference sequence). The CDR3 is made up of 20 amino acids. V shed 6 bases, J shed 0 bases, and the junction held 17 bases outside the gene matches. CDR3 sequence reads: CASSPLLGLAGAHSYNEQFF. In DNA form, the CDR3 reads TGTGCCAGCAGCCCACTGCTTGGGCTAGCGGGAGCGCACTCCTACAATGAGCAGTTCTTC.

This chain links TRBV10-3 with TRBJ1-6; possibly TRBD1 for D (5 bases). The germline V gene has CDR1 ENHRY and CDR2 SYGVKD. This CDR3 comprises 13 residues. The V gene lost 4 bases and the J gene lost 6 bases, with 7 bases spanning the gap. Written as DNA, the CDR3 is TGTGCCATCAGTGGGGACCTTAATTCACCCCTCCACTTT. Translation: CAISGDLNSPLHF.

The chain links TRBV2 to TRBJ1-1; the D is unclear. Germline values: CDR1 SNHLY, CDR2 FYNNEI. The CDR3 loop spans 13 amino acids. Trimming took 7 bases from V and 1 from J, leaving 10 bases between them. DNA of the CDR3: TGTGCCAGCACCTCGAGCGGGAACACTGAAGCTTTCTTT. Its translation: CASTSSGNTEAFF.

This clone was picked up one time. The chain recombines TRBV11-2 with TRBJ2-7, with D perhaps matching TRBD1 (5 bases). The CDR3 is made up of 14 amino acids. The germline V gene has CDR1 SGHAT and CDR2 FQNNGV. The V gene lost 0 bases and the J gene lost 1 base, with 7 bases spanning the gap. CDR3 protein: CASSLEGASYEQYF. CDR3 nucleotide sequence: TGTGCCAGCAGCTTAGAAGGGGCTTCCTACGAGCAGTACTTC.

This clone was counted a few times. The chain employs TRBV9 and TRBJ2-5; D might be TRBD1 (6 bases). The germline V and J ends were trimmed by 2 bases and 2 bases, with 10 bases remaining between them. CDR1 SGDLS and CDR2 YYNGEE come from the germline V gene. The CDR3 is made up of 14 amino acids. In DNA, the CDR3 is TGTGCCAGCAGCGTCGACAGGACGCAAGAGACCCAGTACTTC. Translated, it gives CASSVDRTQETQYF.